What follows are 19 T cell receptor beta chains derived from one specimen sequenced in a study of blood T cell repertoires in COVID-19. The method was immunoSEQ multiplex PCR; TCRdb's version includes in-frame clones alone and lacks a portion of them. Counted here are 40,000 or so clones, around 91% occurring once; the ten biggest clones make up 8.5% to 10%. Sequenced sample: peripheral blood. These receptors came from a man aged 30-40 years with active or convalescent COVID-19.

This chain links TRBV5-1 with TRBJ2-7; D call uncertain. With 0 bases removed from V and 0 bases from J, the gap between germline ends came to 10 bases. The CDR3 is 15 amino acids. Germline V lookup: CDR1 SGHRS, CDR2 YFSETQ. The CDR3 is CASSLVPTSSYEQYV. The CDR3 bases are TGCGCCAGCAGCTTGGTCCCAACTTCCTCCTACGAGCAGTACGTC.

The DNA for the CDR3 is TGTGCCAGCAGGGCTGATATGGAGCGGGAGACCCAGTACTTC. It yields the protein CASRADMERETQYF. The rearrangement links TRBV6-5 to TRBJ2-5; TRBD2 is a possible D gene (5 bases). This CDR3 comprises 14 residues. The germline CDR1 and CDR2 sequences are MNHEY and SVGAGI. V shed 6 bases and J shed 5 bases, with 16 bases lying between them.

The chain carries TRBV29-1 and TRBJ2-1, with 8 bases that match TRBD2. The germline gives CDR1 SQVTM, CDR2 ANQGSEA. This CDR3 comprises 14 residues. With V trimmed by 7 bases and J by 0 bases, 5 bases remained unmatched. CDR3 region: CSGQRENSYNEQFF. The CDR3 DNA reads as TGCAGCGGACAGCGGGAGAACTCCTACAATGAGCAGTTCTTC.

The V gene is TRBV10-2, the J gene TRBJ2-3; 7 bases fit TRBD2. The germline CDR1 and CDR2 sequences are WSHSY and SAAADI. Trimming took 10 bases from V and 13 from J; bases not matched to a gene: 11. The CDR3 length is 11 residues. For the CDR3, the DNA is TGCGCCACCATGTCGGCGGGGGATGAGTATTTT. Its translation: CATMSAGDEYF.

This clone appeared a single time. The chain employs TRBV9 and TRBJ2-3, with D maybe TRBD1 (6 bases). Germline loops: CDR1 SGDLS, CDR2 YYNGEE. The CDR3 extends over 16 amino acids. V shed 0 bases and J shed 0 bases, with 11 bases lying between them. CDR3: CASSVAGGASTDTQYF. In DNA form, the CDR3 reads TGTGCCAGCAGCGTAGCTGGGGGCGCGAGCACAGATACGCAGTATTTT.

For the CDR3, the DNA is TGTGCCAGCAGCCCGCGGACAGGGAACGAGCAGTACGTC. It is translated as CASSPRTGNEQYV. This chain uses TRBV21-1 with TRBJ2-7; the listed D gene, TRBD1, was not tested against the DNA. TRBV21-1 is listed as a pseudogene. This CDR3 has 13 residues.

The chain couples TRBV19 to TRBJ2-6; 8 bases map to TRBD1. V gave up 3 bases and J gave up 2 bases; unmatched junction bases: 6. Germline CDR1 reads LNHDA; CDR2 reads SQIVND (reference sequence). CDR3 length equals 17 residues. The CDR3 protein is CASSIDRGTAGANVLTF. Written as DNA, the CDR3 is TGTGCCAGTAGTATTGACAGGGGAACGGCTGGGGCCAACGTCCTGACTTTC.

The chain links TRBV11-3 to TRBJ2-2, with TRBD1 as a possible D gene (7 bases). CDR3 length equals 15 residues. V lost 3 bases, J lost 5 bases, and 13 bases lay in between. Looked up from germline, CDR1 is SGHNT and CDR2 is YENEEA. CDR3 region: CASSFQTGRTGELFF. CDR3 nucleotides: TGTGCCAGCAGCTTTCAGACAGGGAGGACCGGGGAGCTGTTTTTT.

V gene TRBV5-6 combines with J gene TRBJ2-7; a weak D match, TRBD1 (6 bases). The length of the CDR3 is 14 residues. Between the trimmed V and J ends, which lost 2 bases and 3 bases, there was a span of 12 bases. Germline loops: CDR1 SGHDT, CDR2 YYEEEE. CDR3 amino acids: CASSFEQGYYEQYV. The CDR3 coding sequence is TGTGCCAGCAGCTTTGAGCAGGGGTACTACGAGCAGTACGTC.

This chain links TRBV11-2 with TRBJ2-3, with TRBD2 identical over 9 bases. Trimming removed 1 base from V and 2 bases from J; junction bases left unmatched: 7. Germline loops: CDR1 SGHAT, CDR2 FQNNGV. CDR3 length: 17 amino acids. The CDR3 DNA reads TGTGCCAGCAGCTTAGGAGGGCGGGGGGGATACACAGATACGCAGTATTTT. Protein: CASSLGGRGGYTDTQYF.

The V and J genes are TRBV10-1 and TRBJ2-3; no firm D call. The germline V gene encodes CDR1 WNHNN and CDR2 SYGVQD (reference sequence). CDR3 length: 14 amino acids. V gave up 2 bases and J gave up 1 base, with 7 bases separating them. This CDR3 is CASSETGGTDTQYF. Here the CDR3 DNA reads TGCGCCAGCAGTGAGACGGGTGGCACAGATACGCAGTATTTT.

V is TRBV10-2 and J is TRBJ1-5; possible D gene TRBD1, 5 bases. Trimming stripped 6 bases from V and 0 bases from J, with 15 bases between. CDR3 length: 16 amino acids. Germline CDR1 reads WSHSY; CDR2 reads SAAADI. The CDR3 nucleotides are TGCGCCAGCAGCGGGCAGGGTGGCGGTAGCAATCAGCCCCAGCATTTT. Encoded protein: CASSGQGGGSNQPQHF.

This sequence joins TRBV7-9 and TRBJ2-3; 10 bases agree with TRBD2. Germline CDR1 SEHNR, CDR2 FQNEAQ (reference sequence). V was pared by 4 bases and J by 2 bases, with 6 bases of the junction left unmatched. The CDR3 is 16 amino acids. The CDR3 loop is CASSSILAGYTDTQYF. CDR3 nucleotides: TGTGCCAGCAGCTCGATACTAGCGGGATACACAGATACGCAGTATTTT.

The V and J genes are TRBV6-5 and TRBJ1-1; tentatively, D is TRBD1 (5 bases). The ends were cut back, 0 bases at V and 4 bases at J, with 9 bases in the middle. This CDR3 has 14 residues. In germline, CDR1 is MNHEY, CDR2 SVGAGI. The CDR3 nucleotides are TGTGCCAGCAGTTACTCGGGGGGATCCACTGAAGCTTTCTTT. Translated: CASSYSGGSTEAFF.

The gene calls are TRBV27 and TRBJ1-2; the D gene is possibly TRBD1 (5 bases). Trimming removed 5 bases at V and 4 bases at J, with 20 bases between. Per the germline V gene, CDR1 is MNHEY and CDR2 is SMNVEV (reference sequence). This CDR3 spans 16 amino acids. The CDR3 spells CASSNDVRGTVYGYTF. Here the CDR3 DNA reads TGTGCCAGCAGTAACGACGTGCGGGGGACGGTCTATGGCTACACCTTC.

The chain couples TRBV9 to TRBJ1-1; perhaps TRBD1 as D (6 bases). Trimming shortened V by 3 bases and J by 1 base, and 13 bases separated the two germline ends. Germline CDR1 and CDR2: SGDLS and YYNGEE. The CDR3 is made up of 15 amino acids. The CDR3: CASSAQQGWNTEAFF. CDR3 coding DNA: TGTGCCAGCAGCGCCCAACAGGGATGGAACACTGAAGCTTTCTTT.

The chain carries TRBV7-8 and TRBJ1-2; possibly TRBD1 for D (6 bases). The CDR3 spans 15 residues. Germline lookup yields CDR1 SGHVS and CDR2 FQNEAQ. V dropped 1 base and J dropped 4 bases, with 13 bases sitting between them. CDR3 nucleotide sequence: TGTGCCAGCAGCTTAGTCCTCAGGGGCGGCTATGGCTACACCTTC. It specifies CASSLVLRGGYGYTF.

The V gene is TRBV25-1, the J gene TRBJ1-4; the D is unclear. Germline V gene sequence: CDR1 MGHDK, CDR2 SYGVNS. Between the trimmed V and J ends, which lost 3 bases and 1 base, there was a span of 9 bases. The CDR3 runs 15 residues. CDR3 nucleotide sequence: TGTGCCAGCAGTGACCCCGGGAAAACTAATGAAAAACTGTTTTTT. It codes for CASSDPGKTNEKLFF. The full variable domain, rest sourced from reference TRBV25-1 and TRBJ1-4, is EADIYQTPRYLVIGTGKKITLECSQTMGHDKMYWYQQDPGMELHLIHYSYGVNSTEKGDLSSESTVSRIRTEHFPLTLESARPSHTSQYLCASSDPGKTNEKLFFGSGTQLSVL.

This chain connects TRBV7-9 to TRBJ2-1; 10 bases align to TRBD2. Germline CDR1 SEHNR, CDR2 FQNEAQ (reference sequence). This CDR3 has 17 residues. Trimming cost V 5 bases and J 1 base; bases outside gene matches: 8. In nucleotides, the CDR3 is TGTGCCAGCAGCCTTGGGGTTAGCGGGAGGTCCTACAATGAGCAGTTCTTC. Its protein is CASSLGVSGRSYNEQFF.